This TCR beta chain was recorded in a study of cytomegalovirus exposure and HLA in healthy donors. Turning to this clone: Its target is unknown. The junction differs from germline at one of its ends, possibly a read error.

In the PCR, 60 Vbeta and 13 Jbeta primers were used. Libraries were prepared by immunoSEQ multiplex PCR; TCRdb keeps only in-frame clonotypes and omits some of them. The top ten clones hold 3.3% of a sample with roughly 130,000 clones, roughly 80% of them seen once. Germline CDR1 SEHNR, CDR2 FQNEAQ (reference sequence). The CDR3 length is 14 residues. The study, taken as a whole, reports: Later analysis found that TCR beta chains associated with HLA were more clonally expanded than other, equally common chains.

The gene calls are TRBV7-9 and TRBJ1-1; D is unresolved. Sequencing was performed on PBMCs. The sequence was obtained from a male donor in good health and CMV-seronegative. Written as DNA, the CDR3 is TGTTCCAGCAGCCCAGAGGCAGTGAACACTGAAGCTTTCTTT. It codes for CSSSPEAVNTEAFF.